This TCR beta chain comes out of a study of cytomegalovirus exposure and HLA in healthy donors. The study's findings and limits: In an earlier analysis, in 620 or so donors, most V segments appeared productive either ~87% or ~30% of the time. HLA alleles showed associations with 15,000 to 20,000 TCR beta sequences in a later analysis, at a 0.05 false discovery rate.

This clone was detected a few times. Its antigen is currently unknown. The CDR3 is made up of 13 amino acids. V was shortened by 5 bases and J by 1 base, with 9 bases between the two germline ends. The germline CDR1 and CDR2 sequences are SGHNT and YYREEE (reference sequence). Primers: 60 Vbeta forward and 13 Jbeta reverse. The method was immunoSEQ multiplex PCR; TCRdb's version includes in-frame clones alone and lacks a portion of them. In the table there are about 120,000 clones, roughly 17% of which are singletons. The V and J genes are TRBV5-4 and TRBJ1-1; D not certain. This receptor was identified in a female donor in good health and CMV-seropositive. The sequencing sample was made of PBMCs. This CDR3 is CASRVRGNTEAFF. CDR3 nucleotide sequence: TGTGCCAGCAGGGTAAGAGGGAACACTGAAGCTTTCTTT. The full variable domain, rest sourced from reference TRBV5-4 and TRBJ1-1, is ETGVTQSPTHLIKTRGQQVTLRCSSQSGHNTVSWYQQALGQGPQFIFQYYREEENGRGNFPPRFSGLQFPNYSSELNVNALELDDSALYLCASRVRGNTEAFFGQGTRLTVV.